These 30 T cell receptor delta chains share one sample of origin, sequenced in a study of γδ T cells in repeated Plasmodium falciparum infection (dated by TCRdb to the early 2020s). The library was made by multiplex PCR. For sequencing, an Illumina MiSeq was employed. TCRdb called clones afresh from the public reads with CATT; identical DNA rows were later merged. The table for this sample lists about 48,000 delta-chain clones; around 1.6% of them were counted only once. Of the sample, over 7% falls within the top ten clones. For bulk TCR repertoire analysis, Vgamma9/Vdelta2+ and Vdelta2-negative gammadelta T cell populations were isolated by flow sorting from peripheral blood mononuclear cells. The sequencing sample was made of gamma-delta T cells from blood. The receptors derive from a pool of human donors (malaria-infected and uninfected, not separated).

This clone was counted only a few times. The protein that TCRdb holds for this DNA derives from a much larger clone and differs from the translated DNA at residue 10, which likely indicates a read error; the protein shown here is translated from the DNA. V is TRDV1 and J is TRDJ1; D gene unclear. The CDR3 consists of 17 residues. CDR1 and CDR2 from the germline V gene are TSWWSYY and QGS. V lost 3 bases to trimming and J lost 0 bases, with 17 bases between them. The CDR3 region is CALGERHPVPYTDKLIF. CDR3 in DNA: TGTGCTCTTGGGGAGAGGCACCCCGTCCCTTACACCGATAAACTCATCTTT.

About this clone: The protein given by TCRdb reflects a much larger clone and differs at residue 6 from this DNA's translation, likely from a read error; the protein shown is the DNA's translation. J is TRDJ1 and V is TRDV1, with TRDD3 identical over 7 bases. No J gene is reported in TCRdb; it was inferred here by comparing the DNA with germline. The CDR3 is 17 residues long. In germline, CDR1 is TSWWSYY, CDR2 QGS. V gave up 2 bases and J gave up 5 bases; unmatched junction bases: 14. The CDR3 here is CALGESPYGGIPDKLIF. CDR3 DNA: TGTGCTCTTGGGGAATCGCCCTACGGGGGGATCCCAGATAAACTCATCTTT.

Turning to this clone: TCRdb records a much larger clone's protein for this DNA, with a difference at residue 15 that likely arises from a read error; the protein given is the translation of the DNA. The V gene is TRDV1, the J gene TRDJ1; D remains unclear. No J segment appears in TCRdb, so it was assigned here by matching the sequence to germline. Germline V gene data show CDR1 as TSWWSYY and CDR2 as QGS. The CDR3 has 19 amino acids. DNA for the CDR3: TGTGCTCTTGGGGAACCGTCCCGCCCGTATTCATGGTACACCGGTAAACTCATCTTT. Protein sequence: CALGEPSRPYSWYTGKLIF.

On this clone: This DNA translates differently at residue 17 from the TCRdb protein, which is that of a much larger clone; a read error is likely, and the protein shown is the DNA's own translation. The J gene is TRDJ1, the V gene TRDV1, with a possible D match to TRDD3 (6 bases). CDR3 length: 21 residues. Germline CDR1 is TSWWSYY and CDR2 is QGS. The V end was cut by 1 base, the J end by 10 bases, with 37 bases between. The CDR3 DNA reads as TGTGCTCTTGGGGAACGAGAGCGCCTACATTCCAACGGGGGGGAACTGACCGGACTCATCTTT. It yields the protein CALGERERLHSNGGELTGLIF.

This clone was seen at least ten times. DNA for the CDR3: TGTGCTCTTGGGGAGAGGTCCCATTCGGCAGCACAACTCTTCTTT. Translating it yields CALGERSHSAAQLFF. The gene calls are TRDV1 and TRDJ2, with D hard to call. As TCRdb names no J gene, one was assigned here on the basis of a DNA match to germline. CDR1 and CDR2 from the germline V gene are TSWWSYY and QGS. V lost 3 bases and J lost 6, with 14 bases in between. This CDR3 spans 15 amino acids.

This clone has a handful of counts. The protein given by TCRdb reflects a much larger clone and differs at residue 3 from this DNA's translation, likely from a read error; the protein shown is the DNA's translation. V and J are TRDV1 and TRDJ1, with D perhaps matching TRDD3 (5 bases). In germline, CDR1 is TSWWSYY, CDR2 QGS. The CDR3 is 20 residues long. The CDR3 sequence: CAFGERGDSPRRRFTDKLIF. The CDR3 bases are TGTGCTTTTGGGGAACGGGGCGATAGCCCTCGCCGACGTTTCACCGATAAACTCATCTTT.

About this clone: This probably arose from a read error, given a far larger clone one base away. Other DNA sequences in this sample translate to the same CDR3. No call exists for the J gene, whereas the V gene is TRDV1; TRDD3 is the table's D call, not checked against the DNA. The length of the CDR3 is 21 residues. Germline V lookup: CDR1 TSWWSYY, CDR2 QGS. The CDR3 is CALGDLTFLPIPIHRYDKLIF. The DNA for the CDR3 is TGTGCTCTTGGGGACCTTACCTTCCTCCCAATACCTATCCACCGCTACGATAAACTCATTTTT.

Points on this clone: A much larger clone differs from this one at a single base, so this may be a read error. V and J are TRDV2 and TRDJ3; 7 nucleotides agree with TRDD3. TCRdb gives no J gene; it was assigned here by matching the DNA to germline. CDR3 length: 21 amino acids. Germline V CDR1 and CDR2: GEAIGNYY, EKD. The chain's CDR3 is CACDTLKFAGGSSWDTRQMFF. CDR3 DNA: TGTGCCTGTGACACACTAAAATTTGCTGGGGGGAGCTCCTGGGACACCAGACAGATGTTTTTC.

On this clone: A read error is possible here, since a much larger clone lies one base away. The chain is built from TRDV2 and TRDJ1; D remains unclear. Germline matching of the DNA provided the J gene here, since TCRdb leaves it blank. Germline assignment: CDR1 GEAIGNYY and CDR2 EKD. The length of the CDR3 is 18 residues. The V end lost 3 bases, the J end lost 3 bases, and 25 bases lay between the germline ends. The CDR3, as DNA: TGTGCCTGTGACGTCGTGCGAGGAGTTCAGAGTAGTGCCGATAAACTCATCTTT. It specifies CACDVVRGVQSSADKLIF.

This clone was counted a few times. Translating this DNA gives a protein that differs at residue 16 from the TCRdb one, which belongs to a much larger clone; a read error is likely, and the protein shown is this translation. The chain recombines TRDV1 with TRDJ1, with a tentative D call TRDD3 (5 bases). The CDR3 is 19 residues long. Germline values: CDR1 TSWWSYY, CDR2 QGS. The CDR3 reads CALGEREILSVLYTDTLIF. The CDR3 DNA is TGTGCTCTTGGGGAACGGGAGATTCTCTCGGTGTTGTACACCGATACACTCATCTTT.

This clone has only a few counts. The protein TCRdb gives is from a much larger clone and does not agree with this DNA's translation at residue 3, likely a read error; the protein shown here comes from the DNA. The rearrangement links TRDV1 to TRDJ1, with 8 bases matching TRDD3. Since TCRdb gives no J gene, matching the DNA to germline was used here to assign it. CDR1 and CDR2 (germline): TSWWSYY, QGS. This CDR3 region has 17 residues. The CDR3 DNA reads as TGTGCTTTTGGCTGGGGGAACACCCTTCAGTACACCGATAAACTCATCTTT. This translates into CAFGWGNTLQYTDKLIF.

This clone was seen more than once but under ten times. The protein TCRdb gives is from a much larger clone and does not agree with this DNA's translation at residue 16, likely a read error; the protein shown here comes from the DNA. The genes are TRDV1 and TRDJ1, with 12 bases identical to TRDD3. Matching the DNA to germline supplied the J gene, which TCRdb does not give. CDR3 length: 19 residues. CDR1 is TSWWSYY, CDR2 QGS, per germline. The CDR3 spells CALGGFIPYWGIHADRLIF. DNA for the CDR3: TGTGCTCTTGGGGGATTTATTCCCTACTGGGGGATACACGCCGATAGACTCATCTTT.

This clone was observed a handful of times. The TCRdb record carries a much larger clone's protein, which differs from this DNA's translation at residue 6; a read error is the likely cause, and the protein listed here is the DNA translation. The chain joins TRDV1 to TRDJ1; the match to TRDD3 covers 11 bases. The germline gives CDR1 TSWWSYY, CDR2 QGS. Trimming removed 9 bases from V and 0 bases from J; junction bases left unmatched: 24. CDR3 length: 21 residues. The CDR3 sequence is CALRRPIWGIQGGQYTDKLIF. The CDR3 coding sequence is TGTGCTCTCCGCCGTCCAATCTGGGGGATACAGGGGGGCCAGTACACCGATAAACTCATCTTT.

This clone was counted ten times or more. The rearrangement links TRDV2 to TRDJ1; TRDD3 matches 10 bases. V lost 3 bases to trimming and J lost 6 bases; unmatched junction nucleotides: 9. CDR1 is GEAIGNYY and CDR2 is EKD in the germline V gene. The length of the CDR3 is 15 residues. As DNA, the CDR3 is TGTGCCTGTGACTCGGTTACTGGGGGATCAAATAAACTCATCTTT. This encodes CACDSVTGGSNKLIF.

This clone was counted between two and nine times. This DNA translates differently at residue 3 from the TCRdb protein, which is that of a much larger clone; a read error is likely, and the protein shown is the DNA's own translation. The rearrangement joins TRDV1 to TRDJ1; the match to TRDD3 covers 8 bases. This CDR3 has 21 residues. Germline CDR1 and CDR2: TSWWSYY and QGS. The CDR3, as DNA: TGTGCTCCTGGGGAACATATGGCGGCCTACTGGGGGGCCCGGTGGACCGATAAACTCATCTTT. Its translation is CAPGEHMAAYWGARWTDKLIF.

This clone was counted only a few times. The protein held in TCRdb is that of a much larger clone and does not match this DNA's translation at residue 6, likely because of a read error; the protein shown is translated from the DNA. This chain joins TRDV1 and TRDJ1, with a weak D call TRDD3 (6 bases). Because TCRdb records no J gene, it was assigned here through a match of the DNA to germline. Per germline, CDR1 TSWWSYY and CDR2 QGS. The CDR3 covers 16 residues. Deletions cut 2 bases from V and 3 bases from J, with 16 bases between. The CDR3 DNA reads TGTGCTCTTGGGGAAACTTCGATACGACGACCCGATAAACTCATCTTT. Protein: CALGETSIRRPDKLIF.

This clone was seen a few times. TCRdb's listed protein matches a much larger clone and diverges from this DNA's translation at residue 3, likely through a read error; the protein shown comes from the DNA. V is TRDV2 and J is TRDJ1; 8 nucleotides match TRDD3. The J gene, not given by TCRdb, was assigned here from a germline match of the nucleotide sequence. The CDR3 has 15 amino acids. From germline, CDR1 is GEAIGNYY and CDR2 EKD. The CDR3 here is CAYDALLGGTDKLIF. In nucleotides, the CDR3 is TGTGCCTATGACGCCTTACTGGGGGGGACCGATAAACTCATCTTT.

This clone was observed a handful of times. A far larger clone is one base from this, pointing to a likely read error. The same CDR3 is also encoded by other DNA sequences in this sample. The chain employs TRDV1 and TRDJ1; a weak D match, TRDD2 (8 bases). Since TCRdb gives no J gene, matching the DNA to germline was used here to assign it. V lost 3 bases and J lost 5, with 49 bases in between. The CDR3 totals 26 residues. CDR1 and CDR2 (germline): TSWWSYY, QGS. The CDR3 loop is CALGDSFFLRKSVLGTPIRPIDKLIF. DNA of the CDR3: TGTGCTCTTGGGGACTCCTTCTTCCTACGTAAAAGTGTACTGGGGACCCCCATTCGTCCGATTGATAAACTCATCTTT.

This clone occurred a few times. Translating this DNA gives a protein that differs at residue 3 from the TCRdb one, which belongs to a much larger clone; a read error is likely, and the protein shown is this translation. This rearrangement joins TRDV1 to TRDJ1, with D perhaps TRDD3 (6 bases). Germline matching of the DNA provided the J gene here, since TCRdb leaves it blank. The germline CDR1 and CDR2 sequences are TSWWSYY and QGS. The CDR3 sequence is 17 residues long. CDR3 amino acids: CAPGEGFLQTYTDKLIF. CDR3 nucleotide sequence: TGTGCTCCTGGGGAAGGTTTCCTCCAGACCTACACCGATAAACTCATCTTT.

In the case of this clone: TCRdb records a much larger clone's protein for this DNA, with a difference at residue 14 that likely arises from a read error; the protein given is the translation of the DNA. CDR3 region: CACDTLVVGGYGKELIF. The CDR3 coding sequence is TGTGCCTGTGACACCCTGGTTGTTGGGGGATACGGCAAGGAACTCATCTTT. This sequence joins TRDV2 and TRDJ1; TRDD3 matches at 11 bases. CDR3 length equals 17 residues. The V gene's germline CDR1 is GEAIGNYY and CDR2 EKD. After removal of 0 bases from V and 9 bases from J, the junction contained 14 bases not matched to a gene.

Concerning this clone itself: This DNA's translation and the protein TCRdb lists, from a much larger clone, do not match at residue 21, likely due to a read error; the protein shown is translated from the DNA. In DNA form, the CDR3 reads TGTGCTCTTGGGGAAAGGCCCTACCTTCCAACTGGGGGATACTTCTCCTGGGACACCCGAGAGATGTTTTTC. Protein sequence: CALGERPYLPTGGYFSWDTREMFF. V gene TRDV1 combines with J gene TRDJ3; 12 positions match TRDD3. TCRdb lists no J gene, so it was determined here by aligning the DNA to germline. The CDR3 sequence is 24 residues long. Germline V gives CDR1 TSWWSYY, CDR2 QGS.

Concerning this clone itself: TCRdb pairs this DNA with a much larger clone's protein that differs at residue 17, likely a read error; the protein shown was translated from the DNA. The chain links TRDV1 to TRDJ1; 10 bases are shared with TRDD3. Since TCRdb gives no J gene, matching the DNA to germline was used here to assign it. V trimming: 2 bases; J trimming: 10 bases; junction bases outside the gene matches: 25. The CDR3 has 20 amino acids. The V gene's germline CDR1 is TSWWSYY and CDR2 QGS. The CDR3 coding sequence is TGTGCTCTTGGGGAAAATTCCTGCGGCCTTCTCCTGTGGGGGATACAGAGACTCATCTTT. Translated: CALGENSCGLLLWGIQRLIF.

In its sample, this clone was seen a few times. This DNA translates differently at residue 15 from the TCRdb protein, which is that of a much larger clone; a read error is likely, and the protein shown is the DNA's own translation. This sequence joins TRDV1 and TRDJ1; 10 nucleotides align to TRDD3. The CDR3 loop spans 23 amino acids. The germline CDR1 and CDR2 sequences are TSWWSYY and QGS. The trim removed 1 base at V and 5 bases at J, leaving 28 bases unmatched. The DNA for the CDR3 is TGTGCTCTTGGGGAACCTGGGCTATCTTTCTCGAACTGGGGGATGTGGAGGCAAGATAAACTCATCTTT. Amino acids: CALGEPGLSFSNWGMWRQDKLIF.

As concerns this clone: The protein TCRdb lists belongs to a much larger clone and differs from this DNA's translation at residue 7, which points to a read error; the protein shown is made from the DNA. This CDR3 is CACDTGLRTYTDKLIF. The CDR3 DNA reads TGTGCCTGTGACACAGGGCTGAGAACCTACACCGATAAACTCATCTTT. This sequence joins TRDV2 and TRDJ1; D gene uncertain. The J gene, not given by TCRdb, was assigned here from a germline match of the nucleotide sequence. V shed 1 base and J shed 0 bases, with 14 bases lying between them. This CDR3 spans 16 amino acids. CDR1 is GEAIGNYY and CDR2 is EKD in the germline V gene.

This clone showed up many times. The J gene is TRDJ1, the V gene TRDV2, with TRDD3 identical over 8 bases. The J gene comes from matching the DNA to germline here; TCRdb lacks it. The CDR3 covers 19 residues. The germline CDR1 and CDR2 sequences are GEAIGNYY and EKD. V was pared by 4 bases and J by 0 bases, with 18 bases of the junction left unmatched. CDR3: CACEFLTGGPRAYTDKLIF. Here the CDR3 DNA reads TGTGCCTGTGAATTCCTAACTGGGGGGCCGAGGGCTTACACCGATAAACTCATCTTT.

Many counts were recorded for this clone. The chain uses TRDV1 and TRDJ1; the match to TRDD3 covers 12 bases. The CDR3 spans 22 residues. Germline V gene sequence: CDR1 TSWWSYY, CDR2 QGS. V trimming: 0 bases; J trimming: 3 bases; junction bases outside the gene matches: 20. The CDR3 is CALGELFVFAELGDTWSDKLIF. Written as DNA, the CDR3 is TGTGCTCTTGGGGAACTCTTCGTTTTCGCCGAACTGGGGGATACTTGGTCCGATAAACTCATCTTT.

As concerns this clone: The translation of this DNA and the TCRdb protein of a much larger clone differ at residue 3, probably owing to a read error; the protein shown here is translated from the DNA. The chain carries TRDV1 and TRDJ1; TRDD3 matches 10 bases. No J gene is reported in TCRdb; it was inferred here by comparing the DNA with germline. Looked up from germline, CDR1 is TSWWSYY and CDR2 is QGS. There are 17 residues in the CDR3. Here the CDR3 reads CAPGEGVGGYDRDKLIF. As DNA, the CDR3 is TGTGCTCCTGGGGAAGGAGTAGGGGGATACGATAGAGATAAACTCATCTTT.

This clone was seen ten or more times. It differs at one base from a far larger clone, so likely a read error. Different DNA sequences within this sample yield the same CDR3. The rearrangement uses TRDV3 and TRDJ1, with unresolved D. Trimming left V 1 base short and J 0 bases short, with 21 bases between. There are 17 residues in the CDR3. Germline CDR1 is TVYSNPD and CDR2 is GDNSRS (reference sequence). CDR3 nucleotide sequence: TGTGCCTTTAAAGGACTGTGGAGGGGCGGGTACACCGATAAACTCATCTTT. Translating it yields CAFKGLWRGGYTDKLIF.

The table lists this clone with a few counts. TCRdb records a much larger clone's protein for this DNA, with a difference at residue 8 that likely arises from a read error; the protein given is the translation of the DNA. The CDR3 region is CALGEPALLAGWDHFGNKLIF. The CDR3 region has the DNA TGTGCTCTTGGGGAACCAGCCCTCCTGGCCGGCTGGGACCATTTCGGCAATAAACTCATCTTT. The chain has TRDV1 and TRDJ1, with a weak D call TRDD3 (5 bases). The CDR3 is 21 amino acids. The germline gives CDR1 TSWWSYY, CDR2 QGS. V was trimmed by 1 base and J by 6 bases, leaving 33 bases between them.

This clone turned up a few times. One base separates it from a far larger clone, so it is likely a read error. The same CDR3 also results from other DNA sequences found in this sample. The chain has TRDV3 and TRDJ1; 11 nucleotides line up with TRDD3. The V gene's germline CDR1 is TVYSNPD and CDR2 GDNSRS (reference sequence). The CDR3 has 21 amino acids. The CDR3 protein is CAFTPLNGMGDTRDGFDKLIF. The CDR3 DNA sequence: TGTGCCTTTACTCCTCTCAATGGGATGGGGGATACGCGGGACGGTTTCGATAAACTCATCTTC.